Below, 28 T cell receptor beta chains from the same sample are listed, as sequenced in a study of T-cell reconstitution after alpha-beta-depleted transplantation in children. A library of TCRbeta sequences, prepared with unique molecular identifiers, was generated. TCRdb itself ran the PCR reads through MiXCR, one entry per CDR3 protein. The sample shows 900,000 or so distinct CDR3 sequences, 16% of them seen only once. Specimen: PBMCs, mostly from graft donor cells, collected 360 days after TCRalphabeta/CD19-depleted stem cell transplant. The receptor set was obtained from a male patient aged 10-17 years who had a stem cell transplant for acute lymphoblastic leukemia, so the T cells may come from the graft donor.

This chain joins TRBV4-1 and TRBJ2-6; tentative D call: TRBD1 (5 bases). The ends were cut back, 3 bases at V and 0 bases at J, with 18 bases in the middle. CDR1 MGHRA and CDR2 YSYEKL come from the germline V gene. This CDR3 has 19 residues. The CDR3: CASSHRIQVLFSGANVLTF. As DNA, the CDR3 is TGCGCCAGCAGCCATCGAATACAGGTTCTCTTCTCTGGGGCCAACGTCCTGACTTTC.

The rearrangement links TRBV4-1 to TRBJ2-1; a weak D match, TRBD1 (5 bases). CDR3 length equals 17 residues. V was pared by 4 bases and J by 4 bases, with 20 bases between. Germline V gene sequence: CDR1 MGHRA, CDR2 YSYEKL. The DNA for the CDR3 is TGCGCCAGCAGCCCTCCGGTTCTTAAGGGGATGTACAATGAGCAGTTCTTC. Amino acid sequence: CASSPPVLKGMYNEQFF.

This clonotype was seen a few times. The chain employs TRBV28 and TRBJ2-5; TRBD1 aligns across 8 bases. CDR1 is MDHEN and CDR2 is SYDVKM in the germline V gene. The CDR3 spans 16 residues. V lost 4 bases to trimming and J lost 2 bases; unmatched junction nucleotides: 9. CDR3 bases: TGTGCCAGCAGTTCATACCCCGACAGGGGACAAGAGACCCAGTACTTC. Protein product: CASSSYPDRGQETQYF.

This clonotype was recorded a few times. The V call is TRBV5-1, the J call TRBJ1-1, with D unresolved. CDR1 and CDR2 from the germline V gene are SGHRS and YFSETQ. Trimming removed 0 bases from V and 6 bases from J, with 12 bases in between. The CDR3 loop spans 14 amino acids. CDR3 protein: CASSLDTRLPEAFF. As DNA, the CDR3 is TGCGCCAGCAGCTTGGATACCAGGCTCCCTGAAGCTTTCTTT.

This rearrangement joins TRBV5-1 to TRBJ1-2, with 8 bases aligning to TRBD1. Trimming took 3 bases from V and 8 from J; bases not matched to a gene: 6. From germline, CDR1 is SGHRS and CDR2 YFSETQ. The CDR3 is made up of 13 amino acids. The DNA for the CDR3 is TGCGCCAGCAGCTCGACAGGGGTCCGCGGCTACACCTTC. Translated: CASSSTGVRGYTF.

There are a few counts of this clonotype. This chain connects TRBV14 to TRBJ2-2, with 13 bases that match TRBD2. The CDR3 is made up of 15 amino acids. Losses at the gene ends were 8 bases for V and 7 bases for J; bases not matched to a gene: 7. Per the germline V gene, CDR1 is SGHDN and CDR2 is FVKESK. CDR3 nucleotides: TGTGCCAGCGGGACTAGCGGGATAAGAGGCGGGGAGCTGTTTTTT. Translation gives CASGTSGIRGGELFF.

The V and J genes are TRBV10-3 and TRBJ2-1; D gene ambiguous. The CDR3 has 15 residues. Germline CDR1 is ENHRY and CDR2 is SYGVKD. Trimming cost V 0 bases and J 3 bases, with 9 bases left between them. The CDR3 DNA sequence: TGTGCCATCAGTGAGTCATCAACCTACTACAATGAGCAGTTCTTC. Translated, it gives CAISESSTYYNEQFF.

In its sample, this clonotype was seen a few times. The chain links TRBV20-1 to TRBJ2-4, with D tentatively TRBD2 (5 bases). The germline CDR1 and CDR2 sequences are DFQATT and SNEGSKA (reference sequence). The germline V and J ends were trimmed by 3 bases and 2 bases, with 11 bases remaining between them. The CDR3 has 14 amino acids. CDR3 nucleotides: TGCAGTGCTAGCCCTGACTATTCCAAAAACATTCAGTACTTC. Translating it yields CSASPDYSKNIQYF.

This clonotype showed up many times. The CDR3 bases are TGCAGCGTTGAAGAGGGGATGGGGGATACGCAGTATTTT. Translating gives CSVEEGMGDTQYF. This sequence joins TRBV29-1 and TRBJ2-3; D not certain. CDR1 SQVTM and CDR2 ANQGSEA come from the germline V gene. The CDR3 is made up of 13 amino acids. With 0 bases removed from V and 6 bases from J, the gap between germline ends came to 10 bases.

This clonotype has a handful of counts. V gene TRBV4-1 combines with J gene TRBJ2-1; a possible D gene is TRBD2 (6 bases). Germline V CDR1 and CDR2: MGHRA, YSYEKL. The CDR3 is 17 residues long. Trimming pared 1 base from V and 3 bases from J, leaving 16 bases between. The CDR3 nucleotides read TGCGCCAGCAGCCAAGGCAACTGGGGGGACCACTACAATGAGCAGTTCTTC. Protein product: CASSQGNWGDHYNEQFF.

This clonotype was counted a few times. The chain employs TRBV6-4 and TRBJ2-1; 7 bases are a match to TRBD1. Germline CDR1 reads MRHNA; CDR2 reads SNTAGT. V was pared by 2 bases and J by 7 bases, with 5 bases of the junction left unmatched. The CDR3 contains 14 residues. CDR3 residues: CASSDPGTDNEQFF. Written as DNA, the CDR3 is TGTGCCAGCAGTGACCCCGGGACAGATAATGAGCAGTTCTTC.

The chain is built from TRBV5-1 and TRBJ1-2, with no clear D. This CDR3 has 14 amino acids. Trimming shortened V by 2 bases and J by 5 bases, and 13 bases separated the two germline ends. CDR1 and CDR2 from the germline V gene are SGHRS and YFSETQ. Here the CDR3 DNA reads TGCGCCAGCAGCTTTGTCACTGCAGATTATGGCTACACCTTC. As protein: CASSFVTADYGYTF.

This clonotype came up a few times. The J gene is TRBJ2-3, the V gene TRBV7-8, with TRBD2 matching 12 bases. The trim removed 1 base at V and 4 bases at J, leaving 6 bases unmatched. This CDR3 contains 17 residues. Germline V gives CDR1 SGHVS, CDR2 FQNEAQ. CDR3 region: CASSLVTSGSFPDTQYF. CDR3 sequence (DNA): TGTGCCAGCAGCTTAGTGACTAGCGGGAGTTTCCCAGATACGCAGTATTTT.

Turning to this clonotype: Compared with germline, one end of the junction differs, possibly owing to a read error. The chain uses TRBV12-3 or TRBV12-4 and TRBJ2-2; TRBD2 might be the D (6 bases). This CDR3 is built from 14 residues. The DNA for the CDR3 is TGTGCCAGCAGTCTAGCGTTAGCTACCGGGGAGCTGTTTTTT. Translated, it gives CASSLALATGELFF.

This chain uses TRBV20-1 with TRBJ2-7; 11 bases align to TRBD2. This CDR3 is built from 15 residues. J lost 5 bases, V lost 2 bases, and 8 bases had no gene match. Germline V gene data show CDR1 as DFQATT and CDR2 as SNEGSKA (reference sequence). The CDR3 sequence is CSARPTSGSANEQYF. The CDR3 DNA sequence: TGCAGTGCTAGACCTACTAGCGGGAGTGCCAACGAGCAGTACTTC.

This clonotype was observed many times. The chain carries TRBV5-1 and TRBJ1-3; 7 bases agree with TRBD1. Unmatched junction bases numbered 4, after V lost 0 bases and J lost 7 bases. CDR3 length: 14 residues. Germline values: CDR1 SGHRS, CDR2 YFSETQ. This chain's CDR3 is CASSLAGTANTIYF. In DNA form, the CDR3 reads TGCGCCAGCAGCTTGGCCGGGACAGCGAACACCATATATTTT.

This clonotype has a handful of counts. The chain is built from TRBV18 and TRBJ2-2, with 7 bases that match TRBD2. Trimming at V came to 4 bases and at J to 0 bases, leaving 5 bases not matched to a gene. The germline V gene has CDR1 KGHSH and CDR2 LQKENI. This CDR3 region has 16 residues. This chain's CDR3 is CASSHPTSPNTGELFF. CDR3 sequence (DNA): TGTGCCAGCTCACACCCGACTAGCCCGAACACCGGGGAGCTGTTTTTT. Full variable domain (missing parts from reference TRBV18 and TRBJ2-2): NAGVMQNPRHLVRRRGQEARLRCSPMKGHSHVYWYRQLPEEGLKFMVYLQKENIIDESGMPKERFSAEFPKEGPSILRIQQVVRGDSAAYFCASSHPTSPNTGELFFGEGSRLTVL.

The chain is built from TRBV20-1 and TRBJ2-1; 14 nucleotides align to TRBD2. The CDR3 is 15 amino acids. Unmatched junction bases numbered 5, after V lost 3 bases and J lost 7 bases. The V gene's germline CDR1 is DFQATT and CDR2 SNEGSKA (reference sequence). CDR3 protein: CSASTGTSGSNEQFF. The CDR3 DNA reads as TGCAGTGCTAGTACCGGGACTAGCGGGAGTAATGAGCAGTTCTTC.

This clonotype was observed a handful of times. The chain recombines TRBV19 with TRBJ2-1; perhaps TRBD2 as D (6 bases). Germline-derived CDR1 and CDR2 are LNHDA and SQIVND (reference sequence). This CDR3 is built from 13 residues. V was trimmed by 6 bases and J by 10 bases, leaving 16 bases between them. CDR3 protein: CASREGAHLEQFF. CDR3 sequence (DNA): TGTGCCAGTAGGGAGGGAGCACACTTGGAGCAGTTCTTC. The complete variable domain, with remaining parts taken from reference TRBV19 and TRBJ2-1, reads DGGITQSPKYLFRKEGQNVTLSCEQNLNHDAMYWYRQDPGQGLRLIYYSQIVNDFQKGDIAEGYSVSREKKESFPLTVTSAQKNPTAFYLCASREGAHLEQFFGPGTRLTVL.

This clonotype was detected ten times or more. V and J are TRBV5-1 and TRBJ2-7, with D unresolved. The germline CDR1 and CDR2 sequences are SGHRS and YFSETQ. With 6 bases removed from V and 3 bases from J, the gap between germline ends came to 13 bases. The CDR3 is 13 residues long. CDR3 in DNA: TGCGCCAGCACCCCCGGCCACAACTACGAGCAGTACTTC. This translates into CASTPGHNYEQYF.

This clonotype was seen a few times. This chain joins TRBV24-1 and TRBJ2-3; 7 bases align to TRBD2. J was trimmed by 2 bases and V by 7 bases; bases with no gene match: 5. Germline loops: CDR1 KGHDR, CDR2 SFDVKD. This CDR3 is built from 14 residues. The chain's CDR3 is CATRGGRPTDTQYF. The CDR3 coding sequence is TGTGCCACCAGGGGCGGGAGACCCACAGATACGCAGTATTTT.

The J gene is TRBJ2-7, the V gene TRBV4-2, with D tentatively TRBD1 (6 bases). Germline loops: CDR1 LGHNA, CDR2 YNFKEQ. The CDR3 loop spans 16 amino acids. Trimming removed 0 bases from V and 2 bases from J, with 14 bases in between. The CDR3 DNA is TGTGCCAGCAGCCAAGACCGGGACACACTTCCCTACGAGCAGTACTTC. Translating it yields CASSQDRDTLPYEQYF.

The gene calls are TRBV5-1 and TRBJ2-7; 9 bases agree with TRBD1. The CDR3 contains 16 residues. V was clipped by 3 bases and J by 2 bases; unmatched bases: 9. Germline V gene data show CDR1 as SGHRS and CDR2 as YFSETQ. CDR3 region: CASSSWSGQGTYEQYF. The CDR3, as DNA: TGCGCCAGCAGCTCATGGTCGGGACAGGGAACCTACGAGCAGTACTTC. The full variable domain, completed using reference TRBV5-1 and TRBJ2-7, is KAGVTQTPRYLIKTRGQQVTLSCSPISGHRSVSWYQQTPGQGLQFLFEYFSETQRNKGNFPGRFSGRQFSNSRSEMNVSTLELGDSALYLCASSSWSGQGTYEQYFGPGTRLTVT.

This clonotype has more than one count but fewer than ten. The CDR3 is CASSQVQGSGDTEAFF. The CDR3 bases are TGCGCCAGCAGCCAGGTACAGGGTTCGGGGGACACTGAAGCTTTCTTT. The chain joins TRBV4-1 to TRBJ1-1, with D maybe TRBD1 (6 bases). Trimming pared 3 bases from V and 3 bases from J, leaving 17 bases between. The CDR3 contains 16 residues. Germline CDR1 reads MGHRA; CDR2 reads YSYEKL.

The J gene is TRBJ2-5, the V gene TRBV12-3 or TRBV12-4; D gene unclear. The CDR3 runs to 12 residues. Trimming cost V 4 bases and J 7 bases, with 10 bases left between them. The DNA of the CDR3 is TGTGCCAGCAGTTGGTCCAGAGGGACCCAGTACTTC. Translating gives CASSWSRGTQYF.

This clonotype was detected many times. This rearrangement joins TRBV5-1 to TRBJ2-3; TRBD2 aligns across 13 bases. CDR1 and CDR2 (germline): SGHRS, YFSETQ. The V gene end was trimmed by 3 bases and the J gene end by 4 bases; junction bases not matched to a gene: 5. The CDR3 consists of 16 residues. CDR3 in DNA: TGCGCCAGCAGCTCATTGACTAGCGGGAGGTCAGATACGCAGTATTTT. This encodes CASSSLTSGRSDTQYF.

This clonotype was seen a handful of times. V gene TRBV3-1 combines with J gene TRBJ2-1, with D possibly TRBD1 on 6 matching bases. Trimming took 3 bases from V and 7 from J, leaving 22 bases between them. Per the germline V gene, CDR1 is LGHDT and CDR2 is YNNKEL (reference sequence). This CDR3 is built from 17 residues. CDR3 protein: CASSHKSRDTQGNEQFF. The CDR3, as DNA: TGTGCCAGCAGCCACAAATCCCGGGACACTCAAGGGAATGAGCAGTTCTTC.

The rearrangement links TRBV3-1 to TRBJ2-1, with TRBD2 matching 8 bases. Per the germline V gene, CDR1 is LGHDT and CDR2 is YNNKEL (reference sequence). The CDR3 loop spans 17 amino acids. V dropped 3 bases and J dropped 4; count of bases not matched to a gene: 11. The CDR3 loop reads CASSQGKLADPYNEQFF. The CDR3 DNA is TGTGCCAGCAGCCAGGGCAAACTAGCGGACCCTTACAATGAGCAGTTCTTC.